This T cell receptor beta chain was sequenced in a study of cytomegalovirus exposure and HLA in healthy donors. The PCR employed 60 Vbeta primers together with 13 Jbeta primers. Some clones are missing from TCRdb's copy, which holds only in-frame ones; the method was immunoSEQ multiplex PCR. The sample has roughly 160,000 clones, roughly 80% seen once. The CDR3 totals 16 residues. The V end lost 0 bases, the J end lost 0 bases, and 10 bases lay between the germline ends. CDR1 MGHRA and CDR2 YSYEKL come from the germline V gene. This chain connects TRBV4-1 to TRBJ2-3; D call uncertain. The receptor comes from a man aged 40-50 years in good health and CMV-seronegative. The sequenced material came from PBMCs. The DNA of the CDR3 is TGCGCCAGCAGCCAAGAACACCAAATGAGCACAGATACGCAGTATTTT. Its translation is CASSQEHQMSTDTQYF.